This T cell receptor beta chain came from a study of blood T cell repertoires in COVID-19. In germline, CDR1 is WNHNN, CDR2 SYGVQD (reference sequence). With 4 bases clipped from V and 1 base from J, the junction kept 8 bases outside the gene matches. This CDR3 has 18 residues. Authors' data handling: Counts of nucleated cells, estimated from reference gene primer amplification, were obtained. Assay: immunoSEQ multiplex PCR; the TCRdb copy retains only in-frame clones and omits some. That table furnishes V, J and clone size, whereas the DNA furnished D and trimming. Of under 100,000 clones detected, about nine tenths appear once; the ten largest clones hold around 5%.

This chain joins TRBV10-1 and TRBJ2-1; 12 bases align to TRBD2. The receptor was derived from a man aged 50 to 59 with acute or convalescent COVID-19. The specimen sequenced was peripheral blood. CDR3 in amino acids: CASSGPGLAGGSYNEQFF. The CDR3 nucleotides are TGCGCCAGCAGTGGTCCCGGTCTAGCGGGAGGGTCCTACAATGAGCAGTTCTTC.